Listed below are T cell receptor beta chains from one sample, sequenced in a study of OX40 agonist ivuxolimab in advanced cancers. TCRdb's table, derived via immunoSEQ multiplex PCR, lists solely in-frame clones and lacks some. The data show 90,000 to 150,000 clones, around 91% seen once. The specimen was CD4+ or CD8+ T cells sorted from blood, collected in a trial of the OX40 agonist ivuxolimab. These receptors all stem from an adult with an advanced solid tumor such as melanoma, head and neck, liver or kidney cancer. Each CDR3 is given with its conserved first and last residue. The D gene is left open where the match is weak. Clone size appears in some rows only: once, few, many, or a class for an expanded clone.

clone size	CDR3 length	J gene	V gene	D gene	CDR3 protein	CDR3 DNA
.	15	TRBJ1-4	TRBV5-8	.	CASSLDGRTNEKLFF	TGTGCCAGCAGCTTGGACGGGCGAACTAATGAAAAACTGTTTTTT
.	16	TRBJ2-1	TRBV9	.	CASSVATLAGYNEQFF	TGTGCCAGCAGCGTAGCTACATTGGCGGGTTACAATGAGCAGTTCTTC
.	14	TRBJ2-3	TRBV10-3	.	CAISSPTSSYTQYF	TGTGCCATCAGCTCTCCTACTAGCAGTTATACGCAGTATTTT
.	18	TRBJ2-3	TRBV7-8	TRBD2	CASSRQPTSGGRTDTQYF	TGTGCCAGCAGCCGACAGCCGACTAGCGGGGGGAGGACAGATACGCAGTATTTT
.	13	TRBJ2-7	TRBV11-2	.	CASSLDMGREQYF	TGTGCCAGCAGCTTAGATATGGGGCGCGAGCAGTACTTC
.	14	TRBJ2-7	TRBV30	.	CAWTQSGPFGEQYF	TGTGCCTGGACCCAGTCAGGGCCCTTCGGGGAGCAGTACTTC
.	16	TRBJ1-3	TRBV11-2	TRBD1	CASSLSGRGPGNTIYF	TGTGCCAGCAGCCTTAGTGGCAGGGGGCCTGGAAACACCATATATTTT
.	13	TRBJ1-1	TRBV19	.	CASSSQGKAEAFF	TGTGCCAGTAGTTCCCAGGGGAAAGCTGAAGCTTTCTTT
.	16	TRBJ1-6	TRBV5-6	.	CASRRRSSSYNSPLHF	TGTGCCAGCAGACGACGGTCTAGCTCCTATAATTCACCCCTCCACTTT
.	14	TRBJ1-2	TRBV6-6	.	CASSSPDGIGGYTF	TGTGCCAGCAGTTCGCCCGACGGAATTGGAGGCTACACCTTC
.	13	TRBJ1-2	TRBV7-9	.	CASSLWIGWGYTF	TGTGCCAGCAGCTTATGGATCGGATGGGGCTACACCTTC
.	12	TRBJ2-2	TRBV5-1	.	CASMFGTGELFF	TGCGCCAGCATGTTCGGAACCGGGGAGCTGTTTTTT
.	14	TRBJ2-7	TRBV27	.	CASSKGLNSYEQYF	TGTGCCAGCAGTAAGGGACTGAACTCCTACGAGCAGTACTTC
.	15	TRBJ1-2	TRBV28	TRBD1	CASSRPGTGDYGYTF	TGTGCCAGCAGTCGTCCCGGGACAGGGGACTATGGCTACACCTTC
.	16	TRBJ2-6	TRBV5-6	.	CASSLFGSSGANVLTF	TGTGCCAGCAGCTTGTTTGGGAGCTCTGGGGCCAACGTCCTGACTTTC
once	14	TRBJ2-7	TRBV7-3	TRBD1	CASSWDSITYEQYF	TGTGCCAGCAGCTGGGACAGCATTACCTACGAGCAGTACTTC
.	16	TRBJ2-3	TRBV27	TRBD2	CASSLSPGGVEDTQYF	TGTGCCAGCAGTTTGTCTCCTGGGGGGGTGGAGGATACGCAGTATTTT